Listed below are T cell receptor beta chains from one sample, sequenced in a study of T cell responses to AZD1222 COVID-19 vaccine. Measured with immunoSEQ multiplex PCR; TCRdb has only the in-frame clones, and not every one. The table includes around 100,000 clones, around 89% detected once. This specimen was peripheral blood, taken on day 0 of AZD1222 vaccination. All receptors derive from an adult in good health. The CDR3 runs from the conserved cysteine through the conserved F or W. Each record gives: V gene, D gene, CDR3 protein. A D gene is named only where the DNA matches it firmly.

V gene: TRBV2
D gene: TRBD1
CDR3 protein: CASSEAGQGYGYTF

V gene: TRBV11-3
D gene: NA
CDR3 protein: CASSQGQPQETQYF

V gene: TRBV6-5
D gene: NA
CDR3 protein: CASSYLQGQPQHF

V gene: TRBV27
D gene: NA
CDR3 protein: CASSLTGNYGYTF

V gene: TRBV11-2
D gene: TRBD1
CDR3 protein: CASSLVQGAADTQYF

V gene: TRBV6-2/TRBV6-3
D gene: TRBD2
CDR3 protein: CASSGGRQATISTDTQYF

V gene: TRBV3-1/TRBV3-2
D gene: NA
CDR3 protein: CASSQRGDSGNTIYF

V gene: TRBV7-3
D gene: TRBD1
CDR3 protein: CASSPMGAGQGASYEQYF

V gene: TRBV10-2
D gene: NA
CDR3 protein: CASSEYREYERYF

V gene: TRBV11-2
D gene: NA
CDR3 protein: CASSLGLYYYGYTF

V gene: TRBV27
D gene: NA
CDR3 protein: CASTEDGYEQYF

V gene: TRBV20-1
D gene: NA
CDR3 protein: CSASLSVSNQPQHF

V gene: TRBV7-8
D gene: NA
CDR3 protein: CASSLERSGTQPQHF

V gene: TRBV27
D gene: NA
CDR3 protein: CASSLADTQYF

V gene: TRBV3-1/TRBV3-2
D gene: TRBD2
CDR3 protein: CASSHNPGLGSYEQYF

V gene: TRBV2
D gene: NA
CDR3 protein: CASTSSSTQYF

V gene: TRBV19
D gene: TRBD2
CDR3 protein: CASSIEGTSFEQFF

V gene: TRBV6-5
D gene: TRBD1
CDR3 protein: CASSYFRTGYGYTF

V gene: TRBV20-1
D gene: NA
CDR3 protein: CSASRGSSYNEQFF

V gene: TRBV5-1
D gene: NA
CDR3 protein: CATRPWGDYEQYF

V gene: TRBV12-3/TRBV12-4
D gene: NA
CDR3 protein: CASSFASDTQYF

V gene: TRBV28
D gene: NA
CDR3 protein: CASRRFTGTRSLHF

V gene: TRBV7-2
D gene: NA
CDR3 protein: CASSQDSSNYGYTF

V gene: TRBV30
D gene: NA
CDR3 protein: CAWREGAGETQYF

V gene: TRBV5-1
D gene: NA
CDR3 protein: CASSLLGFSDGYTF

V gene: TRBV3-1/TRBV3-2
D gene: NA
CDR3 protein: CASSQDPSSYEQYF

V gene: TRBV3-1/TRBV3-2
D gene: NA
CDR3 protein: CASSQVQDNEQFF

V gene: TRBV25-1
D gene: NA
CDR3 protein: CASSPKGGQPQHF

V gene: TRBV4-1
D gene: TRBD1
CDR3 protein: CASSQFGGQNSPLHF

V gene: TRBV19
D gene: TRBD1
CDR3 protein: CASSKRGLLEKLFF

V gene: TRBV18
D gene: TRBD1
CDR3 protein: CASSPTGYGYTF

V gene: TRBV7-3
D gene: TRBD1
CDR3 protein: CASSLPLTGLQPQHF

V gene: TRBV9
D gene: NA
CDR3 protein: CASSANSGGSGSLHF

V gene: TRBV14
D gene: TRBD1
CDR3 protein: CASSQGVQGVGEKLFF

V gene: TRBV12-1
D gene: NA
CDR3 protein: CASSFSSLAATQYF

V gene: TRBV7-9
D gene: NA
CDR3 protein: CASSGPWSQPQHF

V gene: TRBV19
D gene: NA
CDR3 protein: CASSGGYGYTF

V gene: TRBV19
D gene: TRBD1
CDR3 protein: CARNRGQETQYF

V gene: TRBV4-1
D gene: NA
CDR3 protein: CASSQLGGTNEKLFF

V gene: TRBV7-9
D gene: TRBD1
CDR3 protein: CASSLGTGPSRAQHF

V gene: TRBV6-5
D gene: NA
CDR3 protein: CASSYQSSATGELFF

V gene: TRBV4-1
D gene: NA
CDR3 protein: CASSQEAIQETQYF

V gene: TRBV7-9
D gene: NA
CDR3 protein: CASSLNAVRDEKLFF

V gene: TRBV4-2
D gene: NA
CDR3 protein: CASSQDHGVPNSPLHF

V gene: TRBV13
D gene: NA
CDR3 protein: CASSLRPPGVSSYNEQFF

V gene: TRBV7-8
D gene: NA
CDR3 protein: CASSLGDTAYGYTF